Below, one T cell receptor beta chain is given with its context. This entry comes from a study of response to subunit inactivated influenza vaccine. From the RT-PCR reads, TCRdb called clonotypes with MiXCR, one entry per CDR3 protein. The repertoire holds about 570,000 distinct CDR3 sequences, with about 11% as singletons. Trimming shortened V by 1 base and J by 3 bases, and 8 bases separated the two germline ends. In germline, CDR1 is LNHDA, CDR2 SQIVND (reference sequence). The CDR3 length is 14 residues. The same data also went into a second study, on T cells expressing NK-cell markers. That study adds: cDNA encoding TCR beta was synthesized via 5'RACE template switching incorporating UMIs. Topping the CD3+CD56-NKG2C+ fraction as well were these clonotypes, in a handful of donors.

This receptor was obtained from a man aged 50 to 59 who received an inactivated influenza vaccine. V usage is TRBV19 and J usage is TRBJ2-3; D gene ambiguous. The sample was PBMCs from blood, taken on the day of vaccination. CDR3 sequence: CASSIVGQTDTQYF. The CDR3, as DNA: TGTGCCAGTAGTATAGTCGGGCAGACAGATACGCAGTATTTT. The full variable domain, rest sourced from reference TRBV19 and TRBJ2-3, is DGGITQSPKYLFRKEGQNVTLSCEQNLNHDAMYWYRQDPGQGLRLIYYSQIVNDFQKGDIAEGYSVSREKKESFPLTVTSAQKNPTAFYLCASSIVGQTDTQYFGPGTRLTVL.